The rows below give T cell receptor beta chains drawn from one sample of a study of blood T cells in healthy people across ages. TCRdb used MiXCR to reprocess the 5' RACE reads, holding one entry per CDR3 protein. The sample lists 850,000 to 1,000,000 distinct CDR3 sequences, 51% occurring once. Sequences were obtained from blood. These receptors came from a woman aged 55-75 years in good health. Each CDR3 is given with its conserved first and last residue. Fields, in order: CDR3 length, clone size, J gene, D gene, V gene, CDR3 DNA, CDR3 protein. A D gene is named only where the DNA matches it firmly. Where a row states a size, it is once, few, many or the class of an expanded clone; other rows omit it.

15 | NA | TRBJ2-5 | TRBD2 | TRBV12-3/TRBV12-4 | TGTGCCAGCAGTAGGCCTAGCGGGAGTTTCGGAGAGCAGTACTTC | CASSRPSGSFGEQYF
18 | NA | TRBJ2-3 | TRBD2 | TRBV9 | TGTGCCAGCAGCGTCGGGCTAGCGGGAGTTTGGGGCACAGATACGCAGTATTTT | CASSVGLAGVWGTDTQYF
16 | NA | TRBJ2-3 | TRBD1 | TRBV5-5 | TGTGCCAGCGGGAAATTGGACAGGGGAGGCACAGATACGCAGTATTTT | CASGKLDRGGTDTQYF
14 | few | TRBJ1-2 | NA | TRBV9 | TGTGCCAGCAGCGACAATAGCCCAGTTATGGGCTACACCTTC | CASSDNSPVMGYTF
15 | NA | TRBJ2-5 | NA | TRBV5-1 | TGCGCCAGCAGCATTGGTGGGACCGGGTCCTACGGGCAGTACTTC | CASSIGGTGSYGQYF
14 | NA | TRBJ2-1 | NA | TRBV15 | TGTGCCACCAGCCTACCGGGCAACTACAATGAGCAGTTCTTC | CATSLPGNYNEQFF
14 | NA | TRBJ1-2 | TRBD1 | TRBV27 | TGTGCCAGCAGTTTCCGCAGGGGGGCCTATGGCTACACCTTC | CASSFRRGAYGYTF
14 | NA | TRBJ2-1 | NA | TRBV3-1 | TGTGCCAGCAGCCAAGTAAACAGTAAGAATGAGCAGTTCTTC | CASSQVNSKNEQFF
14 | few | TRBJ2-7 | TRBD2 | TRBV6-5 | TGTGCCAGCATGGGGGGGACTAGGCTCTACGAGCAGTACTTC | CASMGGTRLYEQYF
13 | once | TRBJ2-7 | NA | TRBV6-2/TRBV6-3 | TGTGCCAGCAGTCCCCTGATTATATACGAGCAGTACTTC | CASSPLIIYEQYF
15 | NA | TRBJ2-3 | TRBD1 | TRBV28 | TGTGCCAGCACCGGGACAGACCTTACCACAGCTACGCAGTATTTT | CASTGTDLTTATQYF
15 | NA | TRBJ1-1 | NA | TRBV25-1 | TGTGCCAGCAGTGAAGCAGCAGGTATAAGCACTGAAGCTTTCTTT | CASSEAAGISTEAFF
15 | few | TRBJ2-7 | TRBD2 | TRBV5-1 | TGCGCCAGCAGTCGACTAGCGGGAGAATTGTACGAGCAGTACTTC | CASSRLAGELYEQYF
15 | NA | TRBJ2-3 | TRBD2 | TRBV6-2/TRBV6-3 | TGTGCCAGCAGTTCGACTAGCCGAAAAGTAGATACGCAGTATTTT | CASSSTSRKVDTQYF
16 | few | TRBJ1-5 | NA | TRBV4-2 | TGTGCCAGCAGCCAAGATGAGACGGCTAGCAATCAGCCCCAGCATTTT | CASSQDETASNQPQHF
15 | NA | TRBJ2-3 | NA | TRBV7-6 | TGTGCCAGCAGCTTGTCTAGGATCTTCACAGATACGCAGTATTTT | CASSLSRIFTDTQYF
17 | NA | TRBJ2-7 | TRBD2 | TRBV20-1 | TGCAGTGCCCCCGGGACTAGCGGGGTCCTCAGCTCCTACGAGCAGTACTTC | CSAPGTSGVLSSYEQYF
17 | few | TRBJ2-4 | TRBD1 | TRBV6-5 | TGTGCCAGCAGTCACACAGGGGGCAGAGGAGCCAAAAACATTCAGTACTTC | CASSHTGGRGAKNIQYF
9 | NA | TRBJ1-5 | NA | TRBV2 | TGTGCCAGCGGCCAGCCCCAGCATTTT | CASGQPQHF
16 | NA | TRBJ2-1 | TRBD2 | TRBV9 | TGTGCCAGCAGTGGATCTAGCGGGAGAAACTACAATGAGCAGTTCTTC | CASSGSSGRNYNEQFF
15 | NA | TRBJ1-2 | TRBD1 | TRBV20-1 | TGCAGTGCTACACAGGGGCGATTCCTTTTCTATGGCTACACCTTC | CSATQGRFLFYGYTF
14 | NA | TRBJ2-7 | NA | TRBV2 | TGTGCCAGCAGTGGGAGGGCTTTTTCCTACGAGCAGTACTTC | CASSGRAFSYEQYF
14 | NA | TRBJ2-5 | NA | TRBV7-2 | TGTGCCAGCAGCTTAGCTGCAGGGTCAAGGGAGCAGTACTTC | CASSLAAGSREQYF
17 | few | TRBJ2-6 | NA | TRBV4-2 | TGTGCCAGCAGCCAAGATCGGATGGGTTGGGGGGCCAACGTCCTGACTTTC | CASSQDRMGWGANVLTF
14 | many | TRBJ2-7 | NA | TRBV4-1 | TGCGCCAGCAGCCAAGAGACAGAGAGCTACGAGCAGTACTTC | CASSQETESYEQYF
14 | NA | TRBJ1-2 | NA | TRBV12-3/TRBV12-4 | TGTGCCAGCAGTTTATTGTCAGGGGTATATGGCTACACCTTC | CASSLLSGVYGYTF
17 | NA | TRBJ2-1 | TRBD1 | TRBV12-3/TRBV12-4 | TGTGCCAGCAGTTTCTTAACGAGACAGGGGGCCGGCAATGAGCAGTTCTTC | CASSFLTRQGAGNEQFF
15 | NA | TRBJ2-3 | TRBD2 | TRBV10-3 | TGTGCCATCAGTGATGGACTAGCTAGCACAGATACGCAGTATTTT | CAISDGLASTDTQYF
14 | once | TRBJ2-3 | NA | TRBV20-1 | TGCAGTGCTAGTATAAGGCAGGGTACAGATACGCAGTATTTT | CSASIRQGTDTQYF